These 5 T cell receptor beta chains share one sample of origin, sequenced in a study of shared clonotypes between healthy human individuals. Using immunoSEQ multiplex PCR, the repertoire was profiled, and TCRdb retains in-frame clones only, with some absent. The repertoire holds roughly 2.5 million clones, with more than 90% as singletons. The source material was naive CD4+ T cells sorted from blood. Regarding subset: CD45RA+ positively selected. The receptors derive from a man between 18 and 29 years old in good health.

This sequence joins TRBV28 and TRBJ1-3, with D unclear. Trimming removed 3 bases at V and 1 base at J, with 7 bases between. Per germline, CDR1 MDHEN and CDR2 SYDVKM. The CDR3 has 14 amino acids. This CDR3 is CASSFSGSGNTIYF. The DNA for the CDR3 is TGTGCCAGCAGTTTCTCAGGATCTGGAAACACCATATATTTT. The entire variable domain, with the rest obtained from reference TRBV28 and TRBJ1-3, is as follows: DVKVTQSSRYLVKRTGEKVFLECVQDMDHENMFWYRQDPGLGLRLIYFSYDVKMKEKGDIPEGYSVSREKKERFSLILESASTNQTSMYLCASSFSGSGNTIYFGEGSWLTVV.

This chain uses TRBV7-6 with TRBJ2-3, with 13 bases that match TRBD2. This CDR3 spans 17 amino acids. Germline loops: CDR1 SGHVS, CDR2 FNYEAQ. Trimming at V came to 4 bases and at J to 5 bases, leaving 9 bases not matched to a gene. The CDR3 loop reads CASSSGLAGPLGDTQYF. CDR3 in DNA: TGTGCCAGCAGCTCGGGACTAGCGGGGCCTTTGGGAGATACGCAGTATTTT.

The chain carries TRBV30 and TRBJ1-2; weak D call: TRBD1 (5 bases). Germline CDR1 reads GTSNPN; CDR2 reads SVGIG (reference sequence). Trimming took off 2 bases at V and 2 bases at J, with 18 bases between the two ends. CDR3 length equals 16 residues. The CDR3 sequence is CAWSPFLRDRNYGYTF. In DNA, the CDR3 is TGTGCCTGGAGTCCTTTTCTCCGGGACCGAAACTATGGCTACACCTTC. Combining the CDR3 with reference TRBV30 and TRBJ1-2 gives the whole variable domain SQTIHQWPATLVQPVGSPLSLECTVEGTSNPNLYWYRQAAGRGLQLLFYSVGIGQISSEVPQNLSASRPQDRQFILSSKKLLLSDSGFYLCAWSPFLRDRNYGYTFGSGTRLTVV.

This clone was detected only a few times. The chain joins TRBV2 to TRBJ2-7, with D maybe TRBD2 (6 bases). Trimming took off 5 bases at V and 6 bases at J, with 8 bases between the two ends. The CDR3 runs to 11 residues. From germline, CDR1 is SNHLY and CDR2 FYNNEI. CDR3 bases: TGTGCCAGCAGTCGGGAGCGCGAGCAGTACTTC. Its protein is CASSREREQYF.

This chain connects TRBV6-5 to TRBJ2-2; the D gene is possibly TRBD1 (6 bases). The CDR3 is made up of 15 amino acids. Germline CDR1 is MNHEY and CDR2 is SVGAGI. V was trimmed by 6 bases and J by 1 base, leaving 12 bases between them. CDR3 residues: CASRSGTMNTGELFF. CDR3 nucleotides: TGTGCCAGCAGGTCCGGGACAATGAACACCGGGGAGCTGTTTTTT.